This TCR beta chain was captured in a study of post-analysis software for immune sequencing data. Whole-study findings and limits: The study found TRBV5-6, TRBV5-1 and TRBV20-1 among 5 or 6 TRBV segments more frequent in patients than controls.

The V and J ends lost 6 bases and 4 bases respectively, with 15 bases between them. This CDR3 is 14 amino acids long. Tagging with unique molecular identifiers was a feature of the TCR beta cDNA libraries. TCRdb re-called the PCR reads with MiXCR, one entry per CDR3 protein. Of approximately 150,000 distinct CDR3 sequences in the sample, about 32% were seen once. As concerns this clonotype: The target antigen is unknown.

The V call is TRBV12-3 or TRBV12-4, the J call TRBJ2-5; D not resolved. Sequenced input: blood. This sequence was found in a girl between 10 and 17 years old with multiple sclerosis. The CDR3 loop reads CASSPNYLRETQYF. The DNA of the CDR3 is TGTGCCAGCAGCCCCAACTACCTTAGAGAGACCCAGTACTTC.